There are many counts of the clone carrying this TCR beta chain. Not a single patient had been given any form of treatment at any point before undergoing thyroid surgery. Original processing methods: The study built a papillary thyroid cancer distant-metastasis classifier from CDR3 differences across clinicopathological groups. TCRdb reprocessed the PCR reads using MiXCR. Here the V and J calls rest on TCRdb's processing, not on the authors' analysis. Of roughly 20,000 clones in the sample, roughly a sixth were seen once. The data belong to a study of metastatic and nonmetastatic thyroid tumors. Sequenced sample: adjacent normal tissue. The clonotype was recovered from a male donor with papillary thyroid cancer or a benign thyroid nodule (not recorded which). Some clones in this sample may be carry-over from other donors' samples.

As DNA, the CDR3 is TGCAGTGCATATACAGGGACTTTTGGGGAGACCCAGTACTTC. Translated, it gives CSAYTGTFGETQYF. This chain links TRBV20-1 with TRBJ2-5; D possibly matches TRBD1 or TRBD2 (6 bases each). CDR1 DFQATT and CDR2 SNEGSKA come from the germline V gene (reference sequence). The CDR3 consists of 14 residues. V lost 6 bases to trimming and J lost 5 bases, with 19 bases between them.